Presented here are 25 T cell receptor beta chains from one specimen sequenced in a study of regulatory T cells in long-lasting Graves disease (dated by TCRdb to 2020 to 2023). The sample's time point label is to be understood as: newly diagnosed GD, antithyroid drugs for less than 3 months. RNA was extracted from PBMCs in TRIzol for both TCR sequencing and RNA sequencing. Library construction relied on multiplex PCR. Sequencing relied on an Illumina HiSeq 4000. iRepertoire HTBI primers and Arm-PCR amplification of CDR3 regions were used to construct TCR beta libraries. The raw public data were reprocessed by TCRdb itself: fastp quality trimming at Q25, MiXCR clonotype calling, in-frame beta chains only. One record per CDR3 amino acid sequence lists the most common genes and DNA. This sample comprises 350,000 to 450,000 distinct CDR3 sequences, approximately 15% of them detected only once. The leading ten clones occupy around 27% of the sample.

This sample was also put to use in a study of T cells in Graves' hyperthyroidism and ophthalmopathy.

This specimen was peripheral blood mononuclear cells (PBMCs), taken at new diagnosis, from a patient treated with antithyroid drugs. These TCRs come from a man in his forties or fifties with Graves disease. Donor details come from another sample of the same person, matched by shared clones.

This clonotype was recorded many times. V usage is TRBV30 and J usage is TRBJ1-5, with TRBD1 identical over 8 bases. The CDR3 is made up of 13 amino acids. Trimming took 0 bases from V and 7 from J; bases not matched to a gene: 2. In germline, CDR1 is GTSNPN, CDR2 SVGIG (reference sequence). CDR3 nucleotides: TGTGCCTGGAGTGTACAGGGGGGCCAGCCCCAGCATTTT. Protein: CAWSVQGGQPQHF.

The chain combines TRBV5-1 with TRBJ2-3, with a weak D call TRBD2 (6 bases). The V end was cut by 0 bases, the J end by 0 bases, with 8 bases between. The CDR3 has 15 residues. Germline CDR1 reads SGHRS; CDR2 reads YFSETQ. This chain's CDR3 is CASSLAGTSTDTQYF. The CDR3 DNA reads TGCGCCAGCAGCTTGGCCGGGACTAGCACAGATACGCAGTATTTT.

The V gene is TRBV12-3 or TRBV12-4, the J gene TRBJ1-5; no clear D gene. The CDR3 length is 13 residues. Trimming cost V 6 bases and J 5 bases, with 11 bases left between them. CDR3 region: CASSPTNDQPQHF. The CDR3 nucleotides are TGTGCCAGCAGCCCGACGAACGATCAGCCCCAGCATTTT.

The chain employs TRBV6-2 or TRBV6-3 and TRBJ1-5; D gene unclear. The CDR3 loop spans 13 amino acids. CDR1 and CDR2 (germline): MNHEY, SVGEGT. The V gene lost 8 bases and the J gene lost 3 bases, with 11 bases spanning the gap. CDR3 DNA: TGTGCCAGCCGAGCCGGTAACAATCAGCCCCAGCATTTT. It yields the protein CASRAGNNQPQHF.

This clonotype was seen at least ten times. The rearrangement joins TRBV5-1 to TRBJ2-7; 10 positions agree with TRBD1. The CDR3 runs to 14 residues. Trimming took 4 bases from V and 4 from J; bases not matched to a gene: 5. Germline-derived CDR1 and CDR2 are SGHRS and YFSETQ. CDR3: CASSMDRGIYEQYF. CDR3 sequence (DNA): TGCGCCAGCAGCATGGACAGGGGGATATACGAGCAGTACTTC.

V usage is TRBV7-2 and J usage is TRBJ2-3; 8 nucleotides align to TRBD2. Per the germline V gene, CDR1 is SGHTA and CDR2 is FQGNSA. The CDR3 is made up of 13 amino acids. V trimming: 7 bases; J trimming: 4 bases; junction bases outside the gene matches: 4. CDR3 in DNA: TGTGCCAGCACTGCGCGGGGGGCAGATACGCAGTATTTT. Encoded protein: CASTARGADTQYF.

Many counts were recorded for this clonotype. V usage is TRBV28 and J usage is TRBJ2-4, with TRBD2 identical over 9 bases. With V trimmed by 6 bases and J by 1 base, 10 bases remained unmatched. Per the germline V gene, CDR1 is MDHEN and CDR2 is SYDVKM. This CDR3 contains 17 residues. The DNA of the CDR3 is TGTGCCAGCAGGGTAGCGGGGGCAGGGGTGGCCAAAAACATTCAGTACTTC. As protein: CASRVAGAGVAKNIQYF.

This clonotype has a count of ten or more. The chain couples TRBV20-1 to TRBJ2-7; D not certain. Germline CDR1 DFQATT, CDR2 SNEGSKA (reference sequence). This CDR3 comprises 12 residues. V was shortened by 3 bases and J by 2 bases, with 8 bases between the two germline ends. CDR3 nucleotides: TGCAGTGCTAGCGTGTCTCCCTACGAGCAGTACTTC. Translated, it gives CSASVSPYEQYF.

J is TRBJ1-1 and V is TRBV19, with 7 bases lining up with TRBD1. Trimming cost V 7 bases and J 3 bases; bases outside gene matches: 8. Per the germline V gene, CDR1 is LNHDA and CDR2 is SQIVND (reference sequence). This CDR3 is built from 14 residues. The CDR3 spells CASIRTGRDTEAFF. The CDR3 DNA reads TGTGCCAGTATCCGGACAGGCCGGGACACTGAAGCTTTCTTT.

This clonotype was counted only a few times. The rearrangement joins TRBV6-5 to TRBJ2-7, with 7 bases aligning to TRBD1. CDR3 size: 15 residues. The V gene's germline CDR1 is MNHEY and CDR2 SVGAGI. V dropped 0 bases and J dropped 9; count of bases not matched to a gene: 11. CDR3: CASSYSTGFERVQYF. CDR3 in DNA: TGTGCCAGCAGTTACTCGACAGGGTTCGAAAGGGTGCAGTACTTC.

The chain is built from TRBV10-3 and TRBJ1-2; D unclear. V was pared by 7 bases and J by 4 bases, with 7 bases between. This CDR3 has 11 residues. Looked up from germline, CDR1 is ENHRY and CDR2 is SYGVKD. CDR3 in DNA: TGTGCCATCACAGGCGGCTATGGCTACACCTTC. Its translation: CAITGGYGYTF.

This clonotype appeared a few times. A much bigger clone sits one base away, suggesting this may be a read error. The chain carries TRBV28 and TRBJ2-7; D perhaps matches TRBD1 (6 bases). The CDR3 spans 13 residues. Germline CDR1 reads MDHEN; CDR2 reads SYDVKM. DNA of the CDR3: TGTGCCAGCAGTTTCTTAGGGGGTTACGGGCAGTACTTC. Its protein product is CASSFLGGYGQYF.

This clonotype was found many times. The chain couples TRBV7-3 to TRBJ2-3; D could derive from TRBD1 or TRBD2 (5 bases each). Trimming shortened V by 2 bases and J by 6 bases, and 12 bases separated the two germline ends. This CDR3 spans 14 amino acids. Germline CDR1 and CDR2: SGHTA and FQGTGA. CDR3 bases: TGTGCCAGCAGCTTATCGGGGCCGGGGGATACGCAGTATTTT. Amino acid sequence: CASSLSGPGDTQYF.

Only a few counts were recorded for this clonotype. This may arise from a read error, as a much more abundant clone is one base away. This sequence joins TRBV14 and TRBJ2-7; 7 nucleotides match TRBD1. This CDR3 has 14 amino acids. CDR1 SGHDN and CDR2 FVKESK come from the germline V gene. This CDR3 reads CAGSRTGVIDEQYF. CDR3 nucleotide sequence: TGTGCCGGCAGCCGCACAGGGGTTATCGACGAGCAGTACTTC.

The chain recombines TRBV28 with TRBJ2-5; 7 positions match TRBD2. V gave up 8 bases and J gave up 2 bases; unmatched junction bases: 8. Germline V gene lookup returns CDR1 MDHEN and CDR2 SYDVKM. This CDR3 spans 14 amino acids. Here the CDR3 DNA reads TGTGCCAGCTGCCATGGGCGGGGGCAAGAGACCCAGTACTTC. Encoded protein: CASCHGRGQETQYF.

The J gene is TRBJ2-5, the V gene TRBV6-9; maybe TRBD2 (6 bases). The germline CDR1 and CDR2 sequences are MNHGY and SVAAGI. The CDR3 is 16 amino acids. V lost 3 bases and J lost 3, with 17 bases in between. CDR3 DNA: TGTGCCAGCAGTTACCGCCCACTGGAGGGTAAAGAGACCCAGTACTTC. This sequence encodes CASSYRPLEGKETQYF.

This clonotype was recorded many times. V is TRBV7-2 and J is TRBJ2-5, with 7 bases lining up with TRBD2. The length of the CDR3 is 13 residues. Germline CDR1 SGHTA, CDR2 FQGNSA. The V segment lost 5 bases and the J segment 7 bases; nucleotides outside the gene matches: 7. CDR3 coding DNA: TGTGCCAGCAGCCCGGACTGGGGGGGGACCCAGTACTTC. Translated: CASSPDWGGTQYF.

This clonotype was seen a handful of times. The chain joins TRBV6-5 to TRBJ2-7; possibly TRBD1 or TRBD2 for D (6 bases each). V lost 2 bases, J lost 13 bases, and 33 bases lay in between. Germline V gene data show CDR1 as MNHEY and CDR2 as SVGAGI. CDR3 size: 18 residues. The CDR3 DNA sequence: TGTGCCAGCAGTTACCCTGACCGGGACAACTCGTCTAGCCCGCGGGGATACTTC. Amino acids: CASSYPDRDNSSSPRGYF.

The chain links TRBV5-1 to TRBJ1-4; D not resolved. The CDR3 has 15 amino acids. Trimming left V 4 bases short and J 2 bases short, with 12 bases between. The germline V gene has CDR1 SGHRS and CDR2 YFSETQ. CDR3 sequence: CASSLSGYTNEKLFF. CDR3 nucleotide sequence: TGCGCCAGCAGCCTGAGTGGGTACACTAATGAAAAACTGTTTTTT.

Only a few counts were recorded for this clonotype. V gene TRBV6-5 combines with J gene TRBJ2-1; TRBD1 aligns across 8 bases. This CDR3 comprises 13 residues. Germline V gene data show CDR1 as MNHEY and CDR2 as SVGAGI. V trimming: 1 base; J trimming: 9 bases; junction bases outside the gene matches: 2. As DNA, the CDR3 is TGTGCCAGCAGTTACTGGACAGGGTTTGAGCAGTTCTTC. Its translation is CASSYWTGFEQFF.

The chain has TRBV6-4 and TRBJ1-5, with 10 positions matching TRBD1. Germline CDR1 MRHNA, CDR2 SNTAGT. With 6 bases clipped from V and 4 bases from J, the junction kept 12 bases outside the gene matches. There are 17 residues in the CDR3. The CDR3 reads CASSQQGGTGENQPQHF. CDR3 sequence (DNA): TGTGCCAGCAGCCAACAAGGGGGGACAGGGGAAAATCAGCCCCAGCATTTT.

The chain employs TRBV5-1 and TRBJ2-3, with TRBD1 identical over 7 bases. CDR3 size: 15 residues. Trimming took 1 base from V and 2 from J; bases not matched to a gene: 4. CDR1 is SGHRS and CDR2 is YFSETQ in the germline V gene. CDR3 sequence reads: CASSLRQGNTDTQYF. CDR3 nucleotides: TGCGCCAGCAGCTTGAGACAGGGTAACACAGATACGCAGTATTTT. The whole variable domain, filled in from reference TRBV5-1 and TRBJ2-3, reads KAGVTQTPRYLIKTRGQQVTLSCSPISGHRSVSWYQQTPGQGLQFLFEYFSETQRNKGNFPGRFSGRQFSNSRSEMNVSTLELGDSALYLCASSLRQGNTDTQYFGPGTRLTVL.

In its sample, this clonotype was seen a few times. The gene calls are TRBV24-1 and TRBJ2-5; no clear D. This CDR3 has 13 amino acids. Germline V gene data show CDR1 as KGHDR and CDR2 as SFDVKD. Trimming took 6 bases from V and 0 from J, leaving 7 bases between them. The CDR3 coding sequence is TGTGCCACCAGTAGAGGCAACCAAGAGACCCAGTACTTC. Amino acid sequence: CATSRGNQETQYF.

This clonotype was detected ten times or more. The rearrangement links TRBV7-8 to TRBJ1-5, with D hard to call. Germline V gives CDR1 SGHVS, CDR2 FQNEAQ. The CDR3 sequence is 13 residues long. V was pared by 1 base and J by 9 bases, with 10 bases between. In DNA, the CDR3 is TGTGCCAGCAGCTTAGGAGTGGTAAGGCCCCAGCATTTT. Residues: CASSLGVVRPQHF.

The chain is built from TRBV20-1 and TRBJ1-5; D might be TRBD1 (5 bases). V was trimmed by 5 bases and J by 3 bases, leaving 14 bases between them. This CDR3 comprises 14 residues. The germline V gene has CDR1 DFQATT and CDR2 SNEGSKA (reference sequence). CDR3 residues: CSARHTGSNQPQHF. DNA of the CDR3: TGCAGTGCTCGCCACACAGGATCCAATCAGCCCCAGCATTTT.